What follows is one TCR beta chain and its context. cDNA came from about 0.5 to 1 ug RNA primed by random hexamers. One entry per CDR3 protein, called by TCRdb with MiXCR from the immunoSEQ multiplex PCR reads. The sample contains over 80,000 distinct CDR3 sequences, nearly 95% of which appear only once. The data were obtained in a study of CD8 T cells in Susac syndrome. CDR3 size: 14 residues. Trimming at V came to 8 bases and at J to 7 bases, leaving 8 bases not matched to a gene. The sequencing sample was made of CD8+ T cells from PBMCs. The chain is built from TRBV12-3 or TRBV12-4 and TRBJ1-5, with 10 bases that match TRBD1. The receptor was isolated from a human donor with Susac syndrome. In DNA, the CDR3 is TGTGCCAGCGGCCGGACAGGGGGACGACAGCCCCAGCATTTT. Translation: CASGRTGGRQPQHF.